These 2 T cell receptor beta chains were sequenced from one sample in a study of T cell changes during pregnancy in multiple sclerosis. Measured with immunoSEQ multiplex PCR; TCRdb has only the in-frame clones, and not every one. The sample has more than 40,000 clones, 75% to 95% seen once. Specimen: CD8+ T cells from peripheral blood mononuclear cells, collected after pregnancy. The source is a female donor with multiple sclerosis, enrolled in a pregnancy study.

A single count supports this clone. J is TRBJ2-1 and V is TRBV6-1; 14 positions agree with TRBD2. Germline assignment: CDR1 MNHNS and CDR2 SASEGT. V lost 4 bases, J lost 4 bases, and 0 bases stayed unmatched. The CDR3 spans 15 residues. CDR3 sequence: CASSGLAGGYNEQFF. CDR3 nucleotides: TGTGCCAGCAGTGGACTAGCGGGAGGGTACAATGAGCAGTTCTTC.

The chain links TRBV7-2 to TRBJ2-7; TRBD2 aligns across 12 bases. Germline CDR1 reads SGHTA; CDR2 reads FQGNSA. CDR3 length: 14 amino acids. J gave up 7 bases and V 4 bases, and 5 bases lay outside the gene matches. The CDR3: CASSSWTSGEEQYF. DNA of the CDR3: TGTGCCAGCAGCTCCTGGACTAGCGGGGAGGAGCAGTACTTC.